This is a list of T cell receptor beta chains from one sample in a study of blood T cells in healthy people across ages. One entry per CDR3 protein results from TCRdb running MiXCR on the 5' RACE reads. The sample consists of about 970,000 distinct CDR3 sequences, 51% of them appearing once. The sample consisted of blood. These receptors all come from a woman aged 60-75 years in good health. CDR3s include the opening cysteine and the closing phenylalanine or tryptophan. A D gene is named only where the DNA matches it firmly. Clone size is given for some rows only: seen once, a few or many times, or a class if the clone is expanded.

v_gene,d_gene,abundance,j_gene,CDR3nt,CDR3aa
TRBV10-3,-,once,TRBJ1-6,TGTGCCATCAGTGGCCTTGACAGTACTCTTTCACCCCTCCACTTT,CAISGLDSTLSPLHF
TRBV6-2/TRBV6-3,-,-,TRBJ1-2,TGTGCCAGCAGTCTCACCTGGGGGGACCTCGCCCGTGGCTACACCTTC,CASSLTWGDLARGYTF
TRBV12-3/TRBV12-4,-,-,TRBJ1-4,TGTGCCAGCAAAAAGACAGGTCGGAGTGAAAAACTGTTTTTT,CASKKTGRSEKLFF
TRBV12-3/TRBV12-4,TRBD2,-,TRBJ2-2,TGTGCCAGCAGTTTAGTGAGCGGGAGGGCCTCAGGGGAGCTGTTTTTT,CASSLVSGRASGELFF
TRBV4-1,-,-,TRBJ1-6,TGCGCCAGCAGTCAAGCTATACATTCACCCCTCCACTTT,CASSQAIHSPLHF
TRBV2,-,once,TRBJ1-4,TGTGCCAGCAGTTCTAGGGGAAACCTTAATGAAAAACTGTTTTTT,CASSSRGNLNEKLFF
TRBV7-9,-,-,TRBJ2-5,TGTGCCAGCGGGACTTATGGGGGCTTTCGAGAGACCCAGTACTTC,CASGTYGGFRETQYF
TRBV29-1,-,-,TRBJ1-2,TGCAGCGTTGAACCAGGGGCAGTCTATGGCTACACCTTC,CSVEPGAVYGYTF
TRBV2,TRBD2,-,TRBJ2-2,TGTGCCAGCAGTGAAAGGCCTAGCGGGAGTGGCGGGGAGCTGTTTTTT,CASSERPSGSGGELFF
TRBV5-1,-,-,TRBJ1-2,TGCGCCAGCAGCCCGGCCAACAGCTATGGCTACACCTTC,CASSPANSYGYTF